This T cell receptor beta chain originates from a study of T cell repertoires in cytomegalovirus infection. The wider study: From public TCR beta signatures came an indication of both CMV infection and matching HLA type. Findings of the study overall: Ex vivo responses were dominated by HLA-C-restricted CMV-specific TCR beta clonotypes. People with CMV and the relevant HLA were identified by cumulative public TCR beta family frequency.

CDR1 is MNHNS and CDR2 is SASEGT in the germline V gene. Trimming stripped 5 bases from V and 6 bases from J, with 15 bases between. The CDR3 is 14 amino acids. TCRdb re-called the reads through MiXCR, storing one row per CDR3 protein. The table lists about 530,000 distinct CDR3 sequences, approximately 26% of them singletons, with roughly an eighth in the top ten. Turning to this clonotype: Its matching antigen is unknown.

This receptor was obtained from a human donor in good health (CMV status not recorded). Some clones in this sample may be carry-over from other donors' samples. The V gene is TRBV6-1, the J gene TRBJ2-3; D might be TRBD2 (6 bases). The specimen sequenced was PBMCs. CDR3 loop: CASSRDWELDTQYF. In DNA, the CDR3 is TGTGCCAGCAGTCGGGACTGGGAGTTGGATACGCAGTATTTT.